This passage covers 21 T cell receptor beta chains from one sample sequenced in a study of T cell responses to AZD1222 COVID-19 vaccine. Assay used: immunoSEQ multiplex PCR; TCRdb lists only in-frame clones, some missing. The data hold about 88,000 clones, with roughly 91% observed a single time. The specimen was peripheral blood, collected on day 0 of AZD1222 vaccination. The receptors come from an adult in good health.

The genes are TRBV9 and TRBJ1-1; D perhaps matches TRBD1 (5 bases). Germline V gives CDR1 SGDLS, CDR2 YYNGEE. There are 15 residues in the CDR3. The V end was cut by 0 bases, the J end by 0 bases, with 9 bases between. The CDR3 DNA follows: TGTGCCAGCAGCGTAGGGGGAGGGGTGAACACTGAAGCTTTCTTT. It yields the protein CASSVGGGVNTEAFF.

The V call is TRBV5-1, the J call TRBJ2-2; the match to TRBD1 covers 9 bases. Trimming removed 0 bases from V and 4 bases from J; junction bases left unmatched: 10. The CDR3 contains 18 residues. Looked up from germline, CDR1 is SGHRS and CDR2 is YFSETQ. The DNA for the CDR3 is TGCGCCAGCAGCTTGGGACCACAGGGGGCGCAGGCCACCGGGGAGCTGTTTTTT. Translated: CASSLGPQGAQATGELFF. The complete variable domain, with remaining parts taken from reference TRBV5-1 and TRBJ2-2, reads KAGVTQTPRYLIKTRGQQVTLSCSPISGHRSVSWYQQTPGQGLQFLFEYFSETQRNKGNFPGRFSGRQFSNSRSEMNVSTLELGDSALYLCASSLGPQGAQATGELFFGEGSRLTVL.

This clone showed up just once. The rearrangement uses TRBV5-5 and TRBJ2-2, with D uncertain. Germline assignment: CDR1 SGHKS and CDR2 YYEKEE (reference sequence). The CDR3 runs to 16 residues. V gave up 0 bases and J gave up 1 base, with 10 bases separating them. For the CDR3, the DNA is TGTGCCAGCAGCTTGGCCAAATCAGGGAACACCGGGGAGCTGTTTTTT. It yields the protein CASSLAKSGNTGELFF.

The gene calls are TRBV24-1 and TRBJ2-7, with D hard to call. Trimming stripped 3 bases from V and 4 bases from J, with 6 bases between. The CDR3 covers 12 residues. The germline V gene encodes CDR1 KGHDR and CDR2 SFDVKD. CDR3 region: CATSDDGYEQYF. The CDR3 region has the DNA TGTGCCACCAGTGATGACGGTTACGAGCAGTACTTC.

The chain has TRBV13 and TRBJ1-6, with 9 positions matching TRBD1. The V gene end was trimmed by 6 bases and the J gene end by 9 bases; junction bases not matched to a gene: 3. The CDR3 covers 13 residues. CDR1 PRHDT and CDR2 FYEKMQ come from the germline V gene (reference sequence). The CDR3 loop is CASSPGQGSPLHF. The CDR3 bases are TGTGCCAGCAGTCCGGGACAGGGTTCACCCCTCCACTTT.

The rearrangement joins TRBV21-1 to TRBJ2-2; the DNA was not used to check the table's D call, TRBD2. TRBV21-1 is deemed a pseudogene. The CDR3 extends over 15 amino acids. The CDR3 sequence: CASTIGLTGTGELFF. The CDR3 bases are TGTGCCAGCACCATTGGACTCACCGGGACCGGGGAGCTGTTTTTT.

The rearrangement joins TRBV4-3 to TRBJ1-3; D call uncertain. Trimming took off 4 bases at V and 1 base at J, with 14 bases between the two ends. The CDR3 loop spans 16 amino acids. In germline, CDR1 is LGHNA, CDR2 YSLEER. The CDR3 sequence: CASSRRTGRSGNTIYF. The CDR3 DNA is TGCGCCAGCAGCCGGCGTACGGGGAGGTCTGGAAACACCATATATTTT.

About this clone: The junction differs from germline at one of its ends, possibly a read error. V is TRBV4-3 and J is TRBJ2-1; D gene unclear. Per the germline V gene, CDR1 is LGHNA and CDR2 is YSLEER. The CDR3 is 14 amino acids. The CDR3, as DNA: TGCGCCAGTAGCCAAGAAGGGCAATACAATGAGCAGTTCTTC. Translated: CASSQEGQYNEQFF.

This clone appeared once. The V and J genes are TRBV11-2 and TRBJ2-2, with D perhaps given as TRBD1 or TRBD2 (5 bases each). The CDR3 is made up of 16 amino acids. The V end lost 6 bases, the J end lost 7 bases, and 21 bases lay between the germline ends. Germline values: CDR1 SGHAT, CDR2 FQNNGV. The CDR3 sequence is CASRPLGRGALGELFF. For the CDR3, the DNA is TGTGCCAGCAGACCTCTAGGGAGAGGGGCTCTCGGGGAGCTGTTTTTT.

The CDR3 coding sequence is TGTGCCAGCAGCCGACGGGAGGCGGCTACGCAGTATTTT. Translating gives CASSRREAATQYF. The chain couples TRBV7-8 to TRBJ2-3; 7 positions match TRBD2. This CDR3 has 13 residues. V lost 5 bases and J lost 8; bases outside the gene matches: 7. From germline, CDR1 is SGHVS and CDR2 FQNEAQ.

J is TRBJ1-1 and V is TRBV4-2; D is perhaps TRBD1 (6 bases). The ends were cut back, 0 bases at V and 1 base at J, with 9 bases in the middle. Germline V lookup: CDR1 LGHNA, CDR2 YNFKEQ. This CDR3 spans 15 amino acids. The CDR3 nucleotides are TGTGCCAGCAGCCAAGATAGGACAGAGAACACTGAAGCTTTCTTT. This encodes CASSQDRTENTEAFF.

The genes are TRBV9 and TRBJ1-3, with a tentative D call TRBD1 (6 bases). The germline CDR1 and CDR2 sequences are SGDLS and YYNGEE. The ends were cut back, 0 bases at V and 0 bases at J, with 13 bases in the middle. The CDR3 spans 17 residues. CDR3 nucleotide sequence: TGTGCCAGCAGCGTAGCTCCAGGGGCTATCTCTGGAAACACCATATATTTT. This translates into CASSVAPGAISGNTIYF.

In nucleotides, the CDR3 is TGTGCCAGCAAATGGACGCCTGAAGAGACCCAGTACTTC. This sequence encodes CASKWTPEETQYF. The chain carries TRBV6-5 and TRBJ2-5; D call uncertain. CDR1 and CDR2 from the germline V gene are MNHEY and SVGAGI. V lost 7 bases to trimming and J lost 3 bases, with 12 bases between them. CDR3 size: 13 residues.

The chain uses TRBV7-2 and TRBJ2-1; 9 positions agree with TRBD2. The CDR3 runs 17 residues. CDR1 is SGHTA and CDR2 is FQGNSA in the germline V gene. V was pared by 2 bases and J by 9 bases, with 14 bases of the junction left unmatched. The CDR3 bases are TGTGCCAGCAGCTTAAAGGCTAGCGGGGAATCTTTAGGTGAGCAGTTCTTC. It is translated as CASSLKASGESLGEQFF.

This chain uses TRBV12-3 or TRBV12-4 with TRBJ2-7, with D unresolved. V shed 3 bases and J shed 3 bases, with 6 bases lying between them. The length of the CDR3 is 12 residues. The CDR3 bases are TGTGCCAGCAGTTTCGGAAGCTACGAGCAGTACTTC. This gives the protein CASSFGSYEQYF.

This clone came up once. This chain uses TRBV11-2 with TRBJ2-2, with D perhaps being TRBD1 or TRBD2 (5 bases each). V lost 8 bases to trimming and J lost 3 bases, with 7 bases between them. The CDR3 has 12 residues. Germline assignment: CDR1 SGHAT and CDR2 FQNNGV. CDR3 sequence reads: CASGGDTGELFF. CDR3 nucleotides: TGTGCCAGCGGGGGAGACACCGGGGAGCTGTTTTTT.

The rearrangement links TRBV6-5 to TRBJ2-1; TRBD2 matches 10 bases. CDR3 length: 13 residues. Unmatched junction bases numbered 7, after V lost 7 bases and J lost 10 bases. Germline CDR1 is MNHEY and CDR2 is SVGAGI. CDR3 coding DNA: TGTGCCAGCAAGCTAGCGGGGGAAGGGGAGCAGTTCTTC. Translation: CASKLAGEGEQFF.

The CDR3 sequence is CASSYSGFNEKLFF. The CDR3 DNA is TGTGCCAGCAGTTACTCGGGGTTTAATGAAAAACTGTTTTTT. The rearrangement joins TRBV6-5 to TRBJ1-4; D is uncertain. Germline lookup yields CDR1 MNHEY and CDR2 SVGAGI. CDR3 size: 14 residues. V was cut by 0 bases and J by 4 bases, with 6 bases left in between.

The chain carries TRBV28 and TRBJ1-3; TRBD1 aligns across 8 bases. This CDR3 contains 16 residues. CDR1 and CDR2 from the germline V gene are MDHEN and SYDVKM. With 5 bases clipped from V and 1 base from J, the junction kept 7 bases outside the gene matches. The CDR3 coding sequence is TGTGCCAGCAGTGGTCGGACAGGGAGTTCTGGAAACACCATATATTTT. Translating it yields CASSGRTGSSGNTIYF.

The V call is TRBV7-3, the J call TRBJ2-5; 8 nucleotides align to TRBD2. J gave up 5 bases and V 3 bases, and 2 bases lay outside the gene matches. Germline V gives CDR1 SGHTA, CDR2 FQGTGA. This CDR3 is 13 amino acids long. CDR3 nucleotides: TGTGCCAGCAGCTTTCGGGAGGGGGAGACCCAGTACTTC. Protein product: CASSFREGETQYF.

The chain recombines TRBV12-5 with TRBJ1-1, with D uncertain. CDR1 is LGHNT and CDR2 is FRNRAP in the germline V gene. The CDR3 is 13 residues long. The germline V and J ends were trimmed by 2 bases and 9 bases, with 13 bases remaining between them. The DNA for the CDR3 is TGTGCTAGTGGTTTGCCGCCTCCCGGGAAAGCTTTCTTT. Protein product: CASGLPPPGKAFF. Full variable domain (outside the CDR3, taken from reference TRBV12-5 and TRBJ1-1): DARVTQTPRHKVTEMGQEVTMRCQPILGHNTVFWYRQTMMQGLELLAYFRNRAPLDDSGMPKDRFSAEMPDATLATLKIQPSEPRDSAVYFCASGLPPPGKAFFGQGTRLTVV.